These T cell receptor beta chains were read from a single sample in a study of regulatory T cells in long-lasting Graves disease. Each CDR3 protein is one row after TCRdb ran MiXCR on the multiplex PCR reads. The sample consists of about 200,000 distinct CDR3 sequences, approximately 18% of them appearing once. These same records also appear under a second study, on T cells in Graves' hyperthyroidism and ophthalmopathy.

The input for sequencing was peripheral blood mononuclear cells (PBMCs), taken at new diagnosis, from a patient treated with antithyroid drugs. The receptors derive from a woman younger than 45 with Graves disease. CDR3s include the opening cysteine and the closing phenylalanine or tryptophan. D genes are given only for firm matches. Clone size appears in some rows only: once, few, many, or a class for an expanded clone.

CDR3: CASSLSQGGSGNTIYF
DNA: TGTGCCAGCAGCTTGTCGCAGGGAGGGTCTGGAAACACCATATATTTT
size: many
J: TRBJ1-3
D: NA
V: TRBV11-3

CDR3: CASSRGESGYTF
DNA: TGTGCCAGCAGTAGGGGGGAATCTGGCTACACCTTC
size: many
J: TRBJ1-2
D: NA
V: TRBV2

CDR3: CASSLSGKGRRYGYTF
DNA: TGTGCCAGCAGTTTATCGGGGAAGGGGAGGAGATATGGCTACACCTTC
size: many
J: TRBJ1-2
D: NA
V: TRBV27

CDR3: CASTLPGHTEAFF
DNA: TGTGCCAGCACCTTACCCGGCCACACTGAAGCTTTCTTT
size: many
J: TRBJ1-1
D: NA
V: TRBV11-3

CDR3: CASSLGYRGSTDTQYF
DNA: TGCGCCAGCAGCTTGGGATACAGGGGAAGCACAGATACGCAGTATTTT
size: many
J: TRBJ2-3
D: TRBD1
V: TRBV5-1

CDR3: CASSLFDRDGNTIYF
DNA: TGTGCCAGCAGTTTGTTCGATAGGGATGGAAACACCATATATTTT
size: many
J: TRBJ1-3
D: NA
V: TRBV28

CDR3: CASSPTGGDQPQHF
DNA: TGTGCCAGCTCACCAACCGGGGGGGATCAGCCCCAGCATTTT
size: few
J: TRBJ1-5
D: NA
V: TRBV18

CDR3: CASAWDAGYEAFF
DNA: TGTGCTAGTGCCTGGGACGCGGGGTACGAAGCTTTCTTT
size: many
J: TRBJ1-1
D: NA
V: TRBV12-5

CDR3: CASSLEIPGPYGYTF
DNA: TGTGCCAGCAGTTTGGAAATCCCGGGGCCCTATGGCTACACCTTC
size: NA
J: TRBJ1-2
D: NA
V: TRBV28

CDR3: CASIVGQPMNTEAFF
DNA: TGTGCCAGCATTGTCGGACAGCCCATGAACACTGAAGCTTTCTTT
size: many
J: TRBJ1-1
D: NA
V: TRBV12-3/TRBV12-4

CDR3: CASRRGGNSPLHF
DNA: TGTGCCAGCAGACGGGGCGGGAATTCACCCCTCCACTTT
size: NA
J: TRBJ1-6
D: NA
V: TRBV2

CDR3: CASSSSTRTQYQETQYF
DNA: TGTGCCAGCAGTTCCTCCACTAGGACACAATACCAAGAGACCCAGTACTTC
size: NA
J: TRBJ2-5
D: NA
V: TRBV28

CDR3: CSVRTVEAFF
DNA: TGCAGCGTTAGGACCGTTGAAGCTTTCTTT
size: many
J: TRBJ1-1
D: NA
V: TRBV29-1

CDR3: CASSLTIGELFF
DNA: TGTGCCAGCAGCTTAACGATCGGGGAGCTGTTTTTT
size: NA
J: TRBJ2-2
D: NA
V: TRBV7-9

CDR3: CASRSWGQGSDTQYF
DNA: NA
size: NA
J: TRBJ2-3
D: NA
V: TRBV12-3/TRBV12-4

CDR3: CSARDPDLVTEQFF
DNA: TGCAGTGCTAGAGACCCTGACCTAGTAACTGAGCAGTTCTTC
size: many
J: TRBJ2-1
D: NA
V: TRBV20-1

CDR3: CASRMGSSGKDTQYF
DNA: TGTGCCAGTAGGATGGGGTCGTCTGGGAAGGATACGCAGTATTTT
size: many
J: TRBJ2-3
D: NA
V: TRBV19

CDR3: CASRPLQGNTEAFF
DNA: TGTGCCAGCAGACCATTACAGGGGAACACTGAAGCTTTCTTT
size: NA
J: TRBJ1-1
D: NA
V: TRBV28

CDR3: CASSEVLAGDTQYF
DNA: TGTGCCAGCAGTGAAGTTCTAGCTGGGGATACGCAGTATTTT
size: NA
J: TRBJ2-3
D: NA
V: TRBV2

CDR3: CASSFPGLGTQYF
DNA: TGTGCCAGCAGTTTCCCGGGGCTGGGGACCCAGTACTTC
size: many
J: TRBJ2-5
D: NA
V: TRBV28

CDR3: CASSFLPGRGGELFF
DNA: TGTGCCAGCAGCTTCCTGCCAGGCCGTGGCGGGGAGCTGTTTTTT
size: many
J: TRBJ2-2
D: NA
V: TRBV11-3

CDR3: CASSYSTANSPLHF
DNA: TGTGCCAGCAGTTACTCGACGGCCAATTCACCCCTCCACTTT
size: many
J: TRBJ1-6
D: NA
V: TRBV6-5

CDR3: CASSFRQVLYNEQFF
DNA: TGTGCCAGCAGCTTTCGACAGGTCCTCTACAATGAGCAGTTCTTC
size: many
J: TRBJ2-1
D: NA
V: TRBV11-2

CDR3: CARKPLAGERNEQFF
DNA: TGCGCCAGAAAACCCCTCGCGGGAGAGCGAAATGAGCAGTTCTTC
size: many
J: TRBJ2-1
D: TRBD2
V: TRBV5-1

CDR3: CASSRDSPPGYTF
DNA: TGTGCCAGCAGTCGGGACAGCCCCCCTGGCTACACCTTC
size: many
J: TRBJ1-2
D: TRBD1
V: TRBV2